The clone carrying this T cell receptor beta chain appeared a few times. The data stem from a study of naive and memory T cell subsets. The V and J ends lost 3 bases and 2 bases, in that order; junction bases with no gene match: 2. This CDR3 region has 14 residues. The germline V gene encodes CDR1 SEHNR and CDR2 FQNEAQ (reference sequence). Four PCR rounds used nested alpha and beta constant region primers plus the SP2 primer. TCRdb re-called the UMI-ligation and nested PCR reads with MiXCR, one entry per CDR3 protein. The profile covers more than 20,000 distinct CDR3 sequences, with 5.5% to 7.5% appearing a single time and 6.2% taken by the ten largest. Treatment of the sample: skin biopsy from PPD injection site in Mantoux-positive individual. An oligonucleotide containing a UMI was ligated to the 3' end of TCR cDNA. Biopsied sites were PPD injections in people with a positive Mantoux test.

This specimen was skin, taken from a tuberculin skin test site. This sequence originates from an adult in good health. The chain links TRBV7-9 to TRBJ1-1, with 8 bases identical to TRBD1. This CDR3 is CASSFGQGNTEAFF. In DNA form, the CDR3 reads TGTGCCAGCAGCTTCGGACAGGGTAACACTGAAGCTTTCTTT.